This T cell receptor beta chain appears in the sequencing data of a study of long-term antiretroviral therapy in people with HIV. Clinicians in the United States treated all participants with HIV. Before they underwent DNA extraction, samples held about 1-11 million cryopreserved PBMC. The CDR3 runs 15 residues. Germline V lookup: CDR1 SEHNR, CDR2 FQNEAQ (reference sequence). Losses at the gene ends were 4 bases for V and 4 bases for J; bases not matched to a gene: 8. This was the immunoSEQ v3.0 assay at survey level. TCRdb's copy holds only in-frame clones and misses some; the assay was immunoSEQ multiplex PCR. There are 40,000 to 60,000 clones in the sample; 84% occur only once, and roughly 3% lies in the top ten. Regarding the study as a whole: Despite increasing after ART, diversity remained lower than that of transplant donor controls. Controls had broader CDR3 length ranges than HIV repertoires did.

With regard to this clone: The antigen is not known.

Sequencing was performed on unsorted PBMCs, taken 0.8 years after starting antiretroviral therapy. The clonotype comes from a woman under 30 with HIV. The genes are TRBV7-9 and TRBJ2-7; 9 nucleotides line up with TRBD1. CDR3 amino acids: CASSSRDREVYEQYF. The CDR3, as DNA: TGTGCCAGCAGCTCCCGGGACAGGGAAGTATACGAGCAGTACTTC. Looking up the rest from reference TRBV7-9 and TRBJ2-7 gives the full variable domain: DTGVSQNPRHKITKRGQNVTFRCDPISEHNRLYWYRQTLGQGPEFLTYFQNEAQLEKSRLLSDRFSAERPKGSFSTLEIQRTEQGDSAMYLCASSSRDREVYEQYFGPGTRLTVT.